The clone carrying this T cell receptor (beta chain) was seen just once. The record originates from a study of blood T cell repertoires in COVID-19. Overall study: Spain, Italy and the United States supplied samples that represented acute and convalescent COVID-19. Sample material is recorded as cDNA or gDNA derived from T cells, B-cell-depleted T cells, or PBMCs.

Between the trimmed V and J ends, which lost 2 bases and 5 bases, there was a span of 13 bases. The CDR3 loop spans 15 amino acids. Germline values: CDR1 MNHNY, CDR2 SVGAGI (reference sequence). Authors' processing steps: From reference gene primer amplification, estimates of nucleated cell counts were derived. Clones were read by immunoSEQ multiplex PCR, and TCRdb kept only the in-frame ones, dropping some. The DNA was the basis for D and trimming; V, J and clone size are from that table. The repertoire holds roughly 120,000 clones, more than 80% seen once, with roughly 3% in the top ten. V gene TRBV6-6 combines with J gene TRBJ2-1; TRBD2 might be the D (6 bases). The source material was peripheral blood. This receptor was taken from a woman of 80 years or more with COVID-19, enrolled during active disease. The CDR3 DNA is TGTGCCAGCAGTTACAGGGCTAGCGCCAACAATGAGCAGTTCTTC. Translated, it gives CASSYRASANNEQFF.